This T cell receptor (beta chain) was sequenced in a study of patients and donors after allogeneic stem cell transplantation. This CDR3 has 13 residues. V was clipped by 7 bases and J by 0 bases, with 12 bases between them. Germline V lookup: CDR1 DFQATT, CDR2 SNEGSKA (reference sequence). TCRdb re-called the RT-PCR reads with MiXCR, one entry per CDR3 protein. The table includes some 960,000 distinct CDR3 sequences, more than 15% detected once. The origin of this receptor is a human donor who was either an allogeneic HSCT recipient or a stem cell or donor lymphocyte infusion donor (not recorded which). It is not recorded whose cells these are; they may come from a transplant donor. Sequencing was carried out using blood, either unsorted or a sorted T cell fraction (not recorded which). V usage is TRBV20-1 and J usage is TRBJ1-2; D unclear. DNA of the CDR3: TGCAGTGTATACGGGCAGCCTAACTATGGCTACACCTTC. This gives the protein CSVYGQPNYGYTF.